These 24 T cell receptor beta chains were sequenced from one sample in a study of blood T cell repertoires in COVID-19. Sequencing used immunoSEQ multiplex PCR; TCRdb keeps in-frame clones, though not all of them. The sample comprises about 270,000 clones, over 80% of which are singletons, and 4.1% rests with the top ten. The sequencing input was PBMCs or T cells enriched from blood (not recorded which). The receptors originated from a woman in her twenties or thirties with acute COVID-19.

The genes are TRBV24-1 and TRBJ1-2; 7 positions agree with TRBD1. V gave up 3 bases and J gave up 4 bases; unmatched junction bases: 4. The CDR3 is 14 residues long. CDR1 is KGHDR, CDR2 SFDVKD, per germline. Here the CDR3 reads CATSDRDSFYGYTF. The CDR3 DNA reads as TGTGCCACCAGTGATCGGGACAGCTTCTATGGCTACACCTTC.

V usage is TRBV5-3 and J usage is TRBJ2-1; 11 nucleotides align to TRBD2. TRBV5-3 is given ORF status, its function remaining uncertain. This CDR3 has 18 amino acids. Trimming at V came to 3 bases and at J to 2 bases, leaving 10 bases not matched to a gene. The CDR3 region has the DNA TGTGCCAGAAGCTATCCTCCTAGCGGGAGGTACACCTACAATGAGCAGTTCTTC. This codes for CARSYPPSGRYTYNEQFF.

Only one count was recorded for this clone. The V call is TRBV6-4, the J call TRBJ2-3, with 7 bases identical to TRBD2. Germline-derived CDR1 and CDR2 are MRHNA and SNTAGT. The CDR3 consists of 14 residues. J lost 1 base, V lost 5 bases, and 3 bases had no gene match. The CDR3: CASSSAGGTDTQYF. CDR3 coding DNA: TGTGCCAGCAGTTCGGCGGGGGGCACAGATACGCAGTATTTT.

The V and J genes are TRBV28 and TRBJ1-6; TRBD1 might be the D (6 bases). From germline, CDR1 is MDHEN and CDR2 SYDVKM. Trimming stripped 6 bases from V and 7 bases from J, with 10 bases between. This CDR3 has 13 amino acids. The CDR3 region has the DNA TGTGCCAGCAGCCCCAGGGGAAATTCACCCCTCCACTTT. It codes for CASSPRGNSPLHF.

The chain employs TRBV7-9 and TRBJ1-1; 9 positions agree with TRBD1. Germline CDR1 is SEHNR and CDR2 is FQNEAQ (reference sequence). V lost 1 base and J lost 5; bases outside the gene matches: 8. CDR3 length: 16 residues. The CDR3 DNA reads as TGTGCCAGCAGCTTAGAACTGGGGACAGGGAAAACTGAAGCTTTCTTT. Translating gives CASSLELGTGKTEAFF.

For this clone: Other DNA sequences of this sample code for an identical CDR3. V gene TRBV3-1 (or the pseudogene TRBV3-2) combines with J gene TRBJ1-1, with a tentative D call TRBD1 (5 bases). V shed 0 bases and J shed 1 base, with 9 bases lying between them. CDR3 length: 15 amino acids. Germline CDR1 LGHDT, CDR2 YNNKEL (reference sequence). The CDR3 region is CASSQESGGNTEAFF. The DNA for the CDR3 is TGTGCCAGCAGCCAAGAATCGGGGGGGAACACTGAAGCTTTCTTT.

This clone was seen only a few times. V usage is TRBV9 and J usage is TRBJ2-7, with 8 bases aligning to TRBD2. Trimming removed 4 bases from V and 6 bases from J; junction bases left unmatched: 6. The germline CDR1 and CDR2 sequences are SGDLS and YYNGEE. There are 13 residues in the CDR3. This CDR3 reads CASSSGLDSEQYF. Here the CDR3 DNA reads TGTGCCAGCAGCTCGGGACTAGACAGCGAGCAGTACTTC. The entire variable domain, with the rest obtained from reference TRBV9 and TRBJ2-7, is as follows: DSGVTQTPKHLITATGQRVTLRCSPRSGDLSVYWYQQSLDQGLQFLIQYYNGEERAKGNILERFSAQQFPDLHSELNLSSLELGDSALYFCASSSGLDSEQYFGPGTRLTVT.

In this sample, this clone turned up a few times. The gene calls are TRBV19 and TRBJ1-1; possible D gene TRBD1, 6 bases. The CDR3 totals 14 residues. CDR1 is LNHDA, CDR2 SQIVND, per germline (reference sequence). V was cut by 7 bases and J by 2 bases, with 14 bases left in between. The CDR3 reads CASKGPTGNTEAFF. Here the CDR3 DNA reads TGTGCCAGTAAAGGACCGACAGGTAACACTGAAGCTTTCTTT.

V gene TRBV3-1 (or the pseudogene TRBV3-2) combines with J gene TRBJ1-5; no definite D call. CDR3 length: 14 residues. CDR1 LGHDT and CDR2 YNNKEL come from the germline V gene (reference sequence). V was shortened by 4 bases and J by 0 bases, with 7 bases between the two germline ends. In nucleotides, the CDR3 is TGTGCCAGCAGCCTCCAAATTAGCAATCAGCCCCAGCATTTT. It translates to CASSLQISNQPQHF.

This chain links TRBV7-2 with TRBJ1-5, with D possibly matching TRBD1 (5 bases). The CDR3 covers 13 residues. Trimming took 5 bases from V and 7 from J, leaving 12 bases between them. Germline CDR1 and CDR2: SGHTA and FQGNSA. The CDR3 DNA reads TGTGCCAGCAGCCCAGGGCGGGAGCAGCCCCAGCATTTT. Amino acids: CASSPGREQPQHF.

The chain couples TRBV19 to TRBJ2-4; 12 nucleotides match TRBD1. The CDR3 covers 15 residues. J was trimmed by 6 bases and V by 8 bases; bases with no gene match: 8. CDR1 and CDR2 (germline): LNHDA, SQIVND (reference sequence). In DNA form, the CDR3 reads TGTGCCAGTGGGACAGGGGGCGGCCTTCCAAACATTCAGTACTTC. Translating it yields CASGTGGGLPNIQYF.

This clone has only a few counts. V and J are TRBV27 and TRBJ2-2, with D tentatively TRBD1 (6 bases). V lost 6 bases and J 1 base, leaving 15 bases between the germline ends. The CDR3 loop spans 16 amino acids. Germline loops: CDR1 MNHEY, CDR2 SMNVEV (reference sequence). The CDR3 DNA reads TGTGCCAGCAGGCCGGGAAACAGGGAGAACACCGGGGAGCTGTTTTTT. Its translation is CASRPGNRENTGELFF.

V and J are TRBV2 and TRBJ1-6; D gene uncertain. V was clipped by 5 bases and J by 6 bases, with 17 bases between them. CDR3 length equals 16 residues. The germline CDR1 and CDR2 sequences are SNHLY and FYNNEI. The CDR3 bases are TGTGCCAGCAGTATCGACGGACTCGAGTTTAATTCACCCCTCCACTTT. Translated, it gives CASSIDGLEFNSPLHF.

The V gene is TRBV7-7, the J gene TRBJ2-7, with TRBD2 identical over 10 bases. V lost 4 bases to trimming and J lost 1 base; unmatched junction nucleotides: 4. This CDR3 has 15 residues. Germline CDR1 and CDR2: SSHAT and FNYEAQ (reference sequence). The CDR3 coding sequence is TGTGCCAGCAGCTCGGGACTAGCGCCATCCTACGAGCAGTACTTC. Translating it yields CASSSGLAPSYEQYF. Using reference TRBV7-7 and TRBJ2-7 for the parts outside the CDR3, the full variable domain is GAGVSQSPRYKVTKRGQDVTLRCDPISSHATLYWYQQALGQGPEFLTYFNYEAQPDKSGLPSDRFSAERPEGSISTLTIQRTEQRDSAMYRCASSSGLAPSYEQYFGPGTRLTVT.

The chain uses TRBV12-3 or TRBV12-4 and TRBJ1-5; the match to TRBD1 covers 7 bases. J was trimmed by 7 bases and V by 1 base; bases with no gene match: 1. The CDR3 sequence is 13 residues long. CDR3 in DNA: TGTGCCAGCAGTTTAGACAGGGGACAGCCCCAGCATTTT. As protein: CASSLDRGQPQHF.

V and J are TRBV24-1 and TRBJ2-1, with TRBD1 matching over 10 bases. Germline V gene lookup returns CDR1 KGHDR and CDR2 SFDVKD. Germline trimming cut 3 bases from V and 7 bases from J; bases unmatched to any gene: 11. This CDR3 is 17 amino acids long. The CDR3 DNA sequence: TGTGCCACCAGTGATCCAGCAGGGACAGGGGAGAGGAATGAGCAGTTCTTC. Encoded protein: CATSDPAGTGERNEQFF.

The chain couples TRBV2 to TRBJ2-1; tentative D call: TRBD2 (6 bases). Trimming pared 6 bases from V and 8 bases from J, leaving 14 bases between. The CDR3 contains 13 residues. Germline lookup yields CDR1 SNHLY and CDR2 FYNNEI. The CDR3 protein is CASSPPGEHEQFF. The CDR3 nucleotides are TGTGCCAGCAGCCCCCCGGGGGAACATGAGCAGTTCTTC.

CDR3 sequence reads: CASSQAAGQGNSPLHF. The CDR3 region has the DNA TGCGCCAGCAGCCAGGCCGCGGGACAGGGTAATTCACCCCTCCACTTT. The chain links TRBV4-1 to TRBJ1-6; 9 nucleotides agree with TRBD1. Trimming removed 3 bases from V and 6 bases from J; junction bases left unmatched: 6. CDR3 length equals 16 residues. Per the germline V gene, CDR1 is MGHRA and CDR2 is YSYEKL.

V gene TRBV9 combines with J gene TRBJ2-1; 7 bases line up with TRBD1. CDR3 size: 13 residues. Germline V lookup: CDR1 SGDLS, CDR2 YYNGEE. J gave up 5 bases and V 3 bases, and 2 bases lay outside the gene matches. For the CDR3, the DNA is TGTGCCAGCAGCGGGGACAGTCACAATGAGCAGTTCTTC. Protein: CASSGDSHNEQFF.

This chain connects TRBV5-1 to TRBJ2-7, with 12 bases matching TRBD1. This CDR3 is built from 18 residues. Germline V gives CDR1 SGHRS, CDR2 YFSETQ. The J segment lost 2 bases and the V segment lost 7 bases, leaving 16 bases of the junction unmatched. The CDR3: CASSTGTGGSHDTYEQYF. CDR3 nucleotide sequence: TGCGCCAGCTCCACCGGGACAGGGGGCTCCCACGATACCTACGAGCAGTACTTC. The full variable domain, completed using reference TRBV5-1 and TRBJ2-7, is KAGVTQTPRYLIKTRGQQVTLSCSPISGHRSVSWYQQTPGQGLQFLFEYFSETQRNKGNFPGRFSGRQFSNSRSEMNVSTLELGDSALYLCASSTGTGGSHDTYEQYFGPGTRLTVT.

V and J are TRBV7-8 and TRBJ2-7, with 10 positions matching TRBD2. The junction had 9 bases not matched to a gene; V was cut back by 1 base and J by 6 bases. The CDR3 covers 16 residues. Per germline, CDR1 SGHVS and CDR2 FQNEAQ. Written as DNA, the CDR3 is TGTGCCAGCAGCTTAGTGTCGGGACTAGCGTTTTCCGAGCAGTACTTC. Residues: CASSLVSGLAFSEQYF.

The genes are TRBV12-3 or TRBV12-4 and TRBJ1-2; D uncertain. The V end was cut by 6 bases, the J end by 2 bases, with 4 bases between. The CDR3 totals 11 residues. The CDR3 is CASSQNYGYTF. CDR3 nucleotides: TGTGCCAGCAGCCAAAACTATGGCTACACCTTC.

Regarding this clone: Other DNA variants within this sample encode the same CDR3. This sequence joins TRBV7-2 and TRBJ2-1; possible D gene TRBD2, 5 bases. CDR3 length: 12 residues. Per the germline V gene, CDR1 is SGHTA and CDR2 is FQGNSA. V lost 5 bases, J lost 9 bases, and 11 bases lay in between. The CDR3 loop is CASSLELGEQFF. CDR3 DNA: TGTGCCAGCAGCCTAGAACTAGGTGAGCAGTTCTTC.

The J gene is TRBJ1-1, the V gene TRBV20-1; tentatively, D is TRBD1 (5 bases). The CDR3 contains 14 residues. The germline V gene has CDR1 DFQATT and CDR2 SNEGSKA (reference sequence). V was cut by 3 bases and J by 1 base, with 12 bases left in between. The CDR3 DNA follows: TGCAGTGCTAGTGGGGGGGGACCGAACACTGAAGCTTTCTTT. The encoded protein is CSASGGGPNTEAFF.